The subject of this entry is one TCR beta chain. Its specificity is not known. CDR3 length: 14 residues. Germline V gene sequence: CDR1 MNHEY, CDR2 SVGAGI. The V end was cut by 5 bases, the J end by 0 bases, with 5 bases between. The data belong to a study of cytomegalovirus exposure and HLA in healthy donors. Regarding the study as a whole: The number of N-insertions in an Asian-associated ancestry cluster was reportedly below the roughly 660-donor mean in a later analysis.

PCR amplification relied on 60 Vbeta primers (plus 13 Jbeta primers). TCRdb keeps only in-frame clones here, not all; method: immunoSEQ multiplex PCR. The repertoire holds about 160,000 clones, with roughly 71% as singletons. This clonotype originated in a woman between 45 and 60 years old in good health and CMV-seropositive. Sequenced material: PBMCs. The J gene is TRBJ2-6, the V gene TRBV6-5; D gene ambiguous. The CDR3 nucleotides read TGTGCCAGCAGTGCGAGCTCTGGGGCCAACGTCCTGACTTTC. Translating gives CASSASSGANVLTF.